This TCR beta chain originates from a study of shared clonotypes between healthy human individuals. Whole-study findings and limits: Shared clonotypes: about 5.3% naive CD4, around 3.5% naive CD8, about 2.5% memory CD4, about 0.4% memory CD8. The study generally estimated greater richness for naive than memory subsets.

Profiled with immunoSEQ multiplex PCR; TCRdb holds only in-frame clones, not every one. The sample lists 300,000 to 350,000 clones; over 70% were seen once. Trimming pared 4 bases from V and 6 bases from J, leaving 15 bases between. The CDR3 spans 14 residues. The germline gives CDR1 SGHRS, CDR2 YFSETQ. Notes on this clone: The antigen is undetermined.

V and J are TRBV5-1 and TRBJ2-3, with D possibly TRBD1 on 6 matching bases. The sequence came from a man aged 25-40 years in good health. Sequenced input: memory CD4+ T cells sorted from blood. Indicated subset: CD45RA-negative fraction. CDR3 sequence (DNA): TGCGCCAGCAGCATAGGACAGAGTAGCGATACGCAGTATTTT. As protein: CASSIGQSSDTQYF. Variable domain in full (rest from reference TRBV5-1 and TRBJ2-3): KAGVTQTPRYLIKTRGQQVTLSCSPISGHRSVSWYQQTPGQGLQFLFEYFSETQRNKGNFPGRFSGRQFSNSRSEMNVSTLELGDSALYLCASSIGQSSDTQYFGPGTRLTVL.